A single T cell receptor (beta chain) is shown here with its context. As yet, its antigen is unknown. V lost 2 bases, J lost 0 bases, and 8 bases lay in between. The CDR3 length is 14 residues. These data belong to a study of T cell repertoires in cytomegalovirus infection. Study in general: Epitope selection comprised recently identified HLA-C-restricted CMV epitopes and well-studied HLA-B-restricted CMV epitopes. Public TCR beta signatures were indicative of both CMV infection and a matching HLA type. Findings and limits, study-wide: The cumulative frequency of public TCR beta families identified carriers of CMV plus the relevant HLA.

TCRdb called the reads again in MiXCR, with one record for every CDR3 protein. Of 900,000 to 950,000 distinct CDR3 sequences in the sample, around 31% were seen once. V and J are TRBV12-3 or TRBV12-4 and TRBJ2-7, with D possibly TRBD2 on 5 matching bases. The input for sequencing was cultured CD8+ T cells from PBMCs, taken from culture after CMV antigen stimulation. The receptor comes from a human donor in good health (CMV status not recorded). Some clones in this sample may be carry-over from other donors' samples. The CDR3 is CASSLYGSSYEQYF. In DNA, the CDR3 is TGTGCCAGCAGTTTATATGGGAGCTCCTACGAGCAGTACTTC.